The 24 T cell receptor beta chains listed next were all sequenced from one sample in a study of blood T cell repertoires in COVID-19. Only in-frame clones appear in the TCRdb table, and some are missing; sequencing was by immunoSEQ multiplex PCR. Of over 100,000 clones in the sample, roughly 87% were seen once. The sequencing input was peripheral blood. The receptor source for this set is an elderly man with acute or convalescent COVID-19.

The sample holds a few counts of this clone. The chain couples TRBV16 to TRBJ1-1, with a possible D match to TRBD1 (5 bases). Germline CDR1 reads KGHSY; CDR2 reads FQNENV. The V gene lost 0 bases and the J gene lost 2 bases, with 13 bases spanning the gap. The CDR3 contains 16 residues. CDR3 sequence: CASSQSRQQINTEAFF. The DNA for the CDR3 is TGTGCCAGCAGCCAATCGAGACAGCAGATTAACACTGAAGCTTTCTTT.

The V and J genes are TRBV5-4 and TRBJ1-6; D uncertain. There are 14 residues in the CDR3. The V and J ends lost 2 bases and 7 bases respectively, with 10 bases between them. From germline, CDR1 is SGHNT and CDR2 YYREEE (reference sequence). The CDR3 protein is CASSFEQPNSPLHF. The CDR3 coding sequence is TGTGCCAGCAGCTTCGAACAGCCGAATTCACCCCTCCACTTT.

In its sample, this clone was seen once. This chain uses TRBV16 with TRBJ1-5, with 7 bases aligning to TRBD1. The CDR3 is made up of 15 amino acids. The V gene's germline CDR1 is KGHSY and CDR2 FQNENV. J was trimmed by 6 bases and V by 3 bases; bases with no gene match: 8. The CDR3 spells CASSHRVGDSQPQHF. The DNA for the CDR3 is TGTGCCAGCAGCCATCGGGTGGGGGACAGTCAGCCCCAGCATTTT.

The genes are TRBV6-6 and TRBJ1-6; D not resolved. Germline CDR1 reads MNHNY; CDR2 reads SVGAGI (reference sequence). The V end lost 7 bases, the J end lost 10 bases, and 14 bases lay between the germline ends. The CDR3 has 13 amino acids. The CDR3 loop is CASKGRENSPLHF. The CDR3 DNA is TGTGCCAGCAAGGGCCGGGAAAACTCACCCCTCCACTTT.

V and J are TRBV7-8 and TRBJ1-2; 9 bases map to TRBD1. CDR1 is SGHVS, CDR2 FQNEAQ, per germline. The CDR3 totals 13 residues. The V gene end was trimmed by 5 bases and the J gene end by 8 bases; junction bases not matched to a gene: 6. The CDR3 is CASSQDRGDGYTF. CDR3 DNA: TGTGCCAGCAGCCAGGACAGGGGCGACGGCTACACCTTC. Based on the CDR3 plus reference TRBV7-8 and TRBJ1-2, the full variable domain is GAGVSQSPRYKVAKRGQDVALRCDPISGHVSLFWYQQALGQGPEFLTYFQNEAQLDKSGLPSDRFFAERPEGSVSTLKIQRTQQEDSAVYLCASSQDRGDGYTFGSGTRLTVV.

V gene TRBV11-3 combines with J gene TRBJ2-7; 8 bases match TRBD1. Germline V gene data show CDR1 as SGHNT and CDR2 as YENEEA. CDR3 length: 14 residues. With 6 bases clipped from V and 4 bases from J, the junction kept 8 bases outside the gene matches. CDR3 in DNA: TGTGCCAGCAGTCGTGGACAGGGAGCATACGAGCAGTACTTC. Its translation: CASSRGQGAYEQYF.

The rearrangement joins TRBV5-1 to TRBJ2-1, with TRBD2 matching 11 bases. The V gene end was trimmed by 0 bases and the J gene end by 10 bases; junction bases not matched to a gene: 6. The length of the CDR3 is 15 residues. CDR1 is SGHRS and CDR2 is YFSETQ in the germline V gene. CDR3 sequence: CASSLEVAGGREQFF. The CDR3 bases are TGCGCCAGCAGCTTGGAGGTAGCGGGGGGGCGAGAGCAGTTCTTC.

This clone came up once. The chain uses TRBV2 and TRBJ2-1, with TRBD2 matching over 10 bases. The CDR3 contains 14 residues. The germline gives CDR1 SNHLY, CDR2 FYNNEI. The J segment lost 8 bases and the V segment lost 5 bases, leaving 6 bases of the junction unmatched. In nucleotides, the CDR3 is TGTGCCAGCAGTTCACTAGCGGGAAGAGATGAGCAGTTCTTC. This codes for CASSSLAGRDEQFF.

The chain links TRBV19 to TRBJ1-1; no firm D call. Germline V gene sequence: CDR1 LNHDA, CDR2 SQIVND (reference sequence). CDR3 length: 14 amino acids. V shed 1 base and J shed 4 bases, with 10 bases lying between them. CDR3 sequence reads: CASSIVGDTTEAFF. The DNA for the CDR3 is TGTGCCAGTAGTATAGTGGGCGATACCACTGAAGCTTTCTTT. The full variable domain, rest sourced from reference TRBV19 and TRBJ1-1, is DGGITQSPKYLFRKEGQNVTLSCEQNLNHDAMYWYRQDPGQGLRLIYYSQIVNDFQKGDIAEGYSVSREKKESFPLTVTSAQKNPTAFYLCASSIVGDTTEAFFGQGTRLTVV.

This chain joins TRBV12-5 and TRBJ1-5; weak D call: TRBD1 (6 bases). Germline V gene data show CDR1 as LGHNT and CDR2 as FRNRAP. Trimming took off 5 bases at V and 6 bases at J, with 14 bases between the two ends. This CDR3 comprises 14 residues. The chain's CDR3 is CASGANREGQPQHF. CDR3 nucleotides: TGTGCTAGTGGTGCCAACAGGGAGGGTCAGCCCCAGCATTTT.

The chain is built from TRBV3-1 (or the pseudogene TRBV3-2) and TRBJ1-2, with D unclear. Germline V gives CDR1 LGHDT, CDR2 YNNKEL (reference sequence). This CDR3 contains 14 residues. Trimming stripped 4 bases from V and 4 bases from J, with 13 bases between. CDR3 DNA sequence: TGTGCCAGCAGCCCCGCCGGAGGAGGCTATGGCTACACCTTC. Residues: CASSPAGGGYGYTF.

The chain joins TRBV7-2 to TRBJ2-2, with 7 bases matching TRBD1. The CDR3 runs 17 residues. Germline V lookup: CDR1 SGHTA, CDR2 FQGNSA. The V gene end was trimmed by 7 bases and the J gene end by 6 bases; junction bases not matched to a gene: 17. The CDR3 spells CASTRTGTASTPGELFF. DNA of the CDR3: TGTGCCAGCACCAGGACCGGGACAGCATCAACCCCCGGGGAGCTGTTTTTT.

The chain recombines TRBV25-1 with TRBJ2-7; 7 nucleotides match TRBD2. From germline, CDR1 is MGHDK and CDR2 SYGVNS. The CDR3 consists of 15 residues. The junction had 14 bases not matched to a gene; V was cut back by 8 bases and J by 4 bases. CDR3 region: CASGPGRQGGYEQYF. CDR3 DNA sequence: TGTGCCAGCGGACCGGGTAGGCAGGGAGGGTACGAGCAGTACTTC.

The CDR3 nucleotides read TGTGCCAGCAGTATCACAGGAGACTATGGCTACACCTTC. Residues: CASSITGDYGYTF. The chain has TRBV28 and TRBJ1-2, with D possibly being TRBD1 (5 bases). The V and J ends lost 5 bases and 3 bases respectively, with 10 bases between them. The CDR3 spans 13 residues. Germline CDR1 MDHEN, CDR2 SYDVKM.

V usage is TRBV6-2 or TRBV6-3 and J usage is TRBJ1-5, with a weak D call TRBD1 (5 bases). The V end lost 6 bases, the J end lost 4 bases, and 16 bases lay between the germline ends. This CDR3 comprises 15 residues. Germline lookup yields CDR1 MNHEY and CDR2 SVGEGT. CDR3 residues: CASSGPDISNQPQHF. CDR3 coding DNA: TGTGCCAGCAGCGGTCCGGACATAAGTAATCAGCCCCAGCATTTT.

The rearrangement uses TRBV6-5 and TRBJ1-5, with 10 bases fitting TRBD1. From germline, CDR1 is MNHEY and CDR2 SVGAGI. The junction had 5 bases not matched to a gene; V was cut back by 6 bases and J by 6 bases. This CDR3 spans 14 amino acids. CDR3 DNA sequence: TGTGCCAGCAGCAAGACAGGGGGCGGTCAGCCCCAGCATTTT. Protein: CASSKTGGGQPQHF.

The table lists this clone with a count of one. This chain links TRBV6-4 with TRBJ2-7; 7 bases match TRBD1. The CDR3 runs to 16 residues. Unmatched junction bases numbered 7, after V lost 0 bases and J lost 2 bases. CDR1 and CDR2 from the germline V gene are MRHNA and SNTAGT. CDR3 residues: CASSDSGTAAPYEQYF. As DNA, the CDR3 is TGTGCCAGCAGTGACTCGGGGACAGCAGCCCCCTACGAGCAGTACTTC.

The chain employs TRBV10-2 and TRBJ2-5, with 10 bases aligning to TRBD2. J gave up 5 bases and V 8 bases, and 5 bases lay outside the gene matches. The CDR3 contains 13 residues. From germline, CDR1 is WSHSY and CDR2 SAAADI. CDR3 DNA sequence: TGCGCCAGCGAGAGCGGGGGGGCCGAGACCCAGTACTTC. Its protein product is CASESGGAETQYF.

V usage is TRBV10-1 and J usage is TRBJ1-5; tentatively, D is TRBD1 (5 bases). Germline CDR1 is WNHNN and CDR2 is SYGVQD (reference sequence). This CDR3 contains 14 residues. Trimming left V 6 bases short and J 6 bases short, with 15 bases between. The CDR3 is CASSKGLSGQPQHF. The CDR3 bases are TGCGCCAGCAGCAAGGGGTTGAGTGGTCAGCCCCAGCATTTT.

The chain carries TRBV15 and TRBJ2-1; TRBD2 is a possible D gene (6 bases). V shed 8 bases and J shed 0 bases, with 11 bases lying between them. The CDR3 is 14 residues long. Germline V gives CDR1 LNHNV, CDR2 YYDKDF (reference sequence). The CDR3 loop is CATGHGSSYNEQFF. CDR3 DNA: TGTGCCACCGGTCACGGGAGCTCCTACAATGAGCAGTTCTTC. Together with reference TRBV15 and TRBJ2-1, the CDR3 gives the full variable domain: DAMVIQNPRYQVTQFGKPVTLSCSQTLNHNVMYWYQQKSSQAPKLLFHYYDKDFNNEADTPDNFQSRRPNTSFCFLDIRSPGLGDTAMYLCATGHGSSYNEQFFGPGTRLTVL.

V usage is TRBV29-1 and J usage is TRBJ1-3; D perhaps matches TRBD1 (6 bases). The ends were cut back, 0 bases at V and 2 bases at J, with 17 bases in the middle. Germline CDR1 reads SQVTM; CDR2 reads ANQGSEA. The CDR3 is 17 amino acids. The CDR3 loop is CSVEDRGGRGTGNTIYF. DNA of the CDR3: TGCAGCGTTGAAGATCGGGGGGGGCGCGGAACTGGAAACACCATATATTTT.

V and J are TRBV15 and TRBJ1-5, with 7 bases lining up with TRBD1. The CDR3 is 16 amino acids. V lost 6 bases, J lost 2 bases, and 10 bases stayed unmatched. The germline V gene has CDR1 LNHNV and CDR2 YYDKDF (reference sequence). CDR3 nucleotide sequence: TGTGCCACCAGTTACTGGGGACAGTCGGGCAATCAGCCCCAGCATTTT. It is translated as CATSYWGQSGNQPQHF. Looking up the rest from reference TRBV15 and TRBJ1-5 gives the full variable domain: DAMVIQNPRYQVTQFGKPVTLSCSQTLNHNVMYWYQQKSSQAPKLLFHYYDKDFNNEADTPDNFQSRRPNTSFCFLDIRSPGLGDTAMYLCATSYWGQSGNQPQHFGDGTRLSIL.

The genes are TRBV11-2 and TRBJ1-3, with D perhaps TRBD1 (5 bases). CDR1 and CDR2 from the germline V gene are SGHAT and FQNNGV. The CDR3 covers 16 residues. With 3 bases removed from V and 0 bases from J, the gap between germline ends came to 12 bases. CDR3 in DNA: TGTGCCAGCAGCTTTAGGGACTCAAGCTCTGGAAACACCATATATTTT. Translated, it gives CASSFRDSSSGNTIYF.

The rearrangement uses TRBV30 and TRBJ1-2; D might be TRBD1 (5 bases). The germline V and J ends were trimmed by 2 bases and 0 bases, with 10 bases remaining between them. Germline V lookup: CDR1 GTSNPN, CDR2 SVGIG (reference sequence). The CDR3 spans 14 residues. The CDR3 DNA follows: TGTGCCTGGAGTTTAGACAGAACTAACTATGGCTACACCTTC. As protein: CAWSLDRTNYGYTF.